Each of the 25 T cell receptor beta chains below was sequenced from the same sample in a study of T cell responses to AZD1222 COVID-19 vaccine. Here immunoSEQ multiplex PCR was the method, and the copy in TCRdb shows in-frame clones only, minus some. The data show some 110,000 clones, roughly nine tenths seen once. Sequences were derived from peripheral blood, sampled on day 0 of AZD1222 vaccination. All receptors derive from an adult in good health.

V gene TRBV7-8 combines with J gene TRBJ2-7, with TRBD1 matching 7 bases. With 5 bases clipped from V and 2 bases from J, the junction kept 3 bases outside the gene matches. CDR1 and CDR2 from the germline V gene are SGHVS and FQNEAQ. The CDR3 length is 13 residues. Here the CDR3 DNA reads TGTGCCAGCAGCCGGGACAGAGCCTACGAGCAGTACTTC. This codes for CASSRDRAYEQYF.

J is TRBJ1-5 and V is TRBV29-1; D uncertain. The length of the CDR3 is 13 residues. Germline CDR1 and CDR2: SQVTM and ANQGSEA. V lost 8 bases, J lost 1 base, and 12 bases lay in between. The CDR3 nucleotides read TGCAGCTACTCCTCCGGGAGCAATCAGCCCCAGCATTTT. Residues: CSYSSGSNQPQHF. The full variable domain, in which reference TRBV29-1 and TRBJ1-5 provide the parts outside the CDR3, is SAVISQKPSRDICQRGTSLTIQCQVDSQVTMMFWYRQQPGQSLTLIATANQGSEATYESGFVIDKFPISRPNLTFSTLTVSNMSPEDSSIYLCSYSSGSNQPQHFGDGTRLSIL.

The V call is TRBV6-6, the J call TRBJ1-3; D gene unclear. Germline values: CDR1 MNHNY, CDR2 SVGAGI (reference sequence). V was trimmed by 7 bases and J by 0 bases, leaving 7 bases between them. The CDR3 has 13 amino acids. CDR3 in DNA: TGTGCCAGCAACCTCGTCTCTGGAAACACCATATATTTT. Translated: CASNLVSGNTIYF.

This clone was detected many times. This sequence joins TRBV19 and TRBJ1-5; D call uncertain. The germline V gene has CDR1 LNHDA and CDR2 SQIVND (reference sequence). CDR3 length equals 13 residues. The germline V and J ends were trimmed by 3 bases and 2 bases, with 5 bases remaining between them. The DNA of the CDR3 is TGTGCCAGTAGTATCGGCGGCAATCAGCCCCAGCATTTT. Translated: CASSIGGNQPQHF.

The chain uses TRBV10-3 and TRBJ2-5, with D perhaps TRBD2 (6 bases). The CDR3 has 14 amino acids. The V end was cut by 8 bases, the J end by 6 bases, with 19 bases between. Germline lookup yields CDR1 ENHRY and CDR2 SYGVKD. DNA for the CDR3: TGTGCCATCTCGGGAGTGGGGACCATCAAGACCCAGTACTTC. Amino acids: CAISGVGTIKTQYF.

This clone was detected a few times. The gene calls are TRBV15 and TRBJ2-5, with TRBD2 identical over 9 bases. Germline-derived CDR1 and CDR2 are LNHNV and YYDKDF (reference sequence). Losses at the gene ends were 5 bases for V and 4 bases for J; bases not matched to a gene: 8. This CDR3 has 15 amino acids. For the CDR3, the DNA is TGTGCCACCAGCCGACGAGCGGGAGGTTTAGAGACCCAGTACTTC. It codes for CATSRRAGGLETQYF.

The V and J genes are TRBV4-3 and TRBJ2-5; 7 nucleotides align to TRBD1. The CDR3 sequence is 14 residues long. Germline-derived CDR1 and CDR2 are LGHNA and YSLEER. V was clipped by 1 base and J by 7 bases; unmatched bases: 6. The CDR3 spells CASSQGQGGGTQYF. The CDR3 DNA sequence: TGCGCCAGCAGCCAAGGACAGGGTGGAGGGACCCAGTACTTC.

This chain uses TRBV7-9 with TRBJ2-4; possibly TRBD1 or TRBD2 for D (7 bases each). Per germline, CDR1 SEHNR and CDR2 FQNEAQ (reference sequence). V was trimmed by 5 bases and J by 0 bases, leaving 14 bases between them. The CDR3 consists of 16 residues. CDR3 region: CASSPGGALAKNIQYF. The DNA of the CDR3 is TGTGCCAGCAGCCCAGGGGGGGCCCTAGCCAAAAACATTCAGTACTTC. Drawing the rest from reference TRBV7-9 and TRBJ2-4, the complete variable domain is DTGVSQNPRHKITKRGQNVTFRCDPISEHNRLYWYRQTLGQGPEFLTYFQNEAQLEKSRLLSDRFSAERPKGSFSTLEIQRTEQGDSAMYLCASSPGGALAKNIQYFGAGTRLSVL.

This chain joins TRBV5-5 and TRBJ1-1; D unclear. Between the trimmed V and J ends, which lost 4 bases and 4 bases, there was a span of 11 bases. The length of the CDR3 is 13 residues. Germline V gives CDR1 SGHKS, CDR2 YYEKEE (reference sequence). The CDR3 protein is CASSLDWGTEAFF. The CDR3 nucleotides read TGTGCCAGCAGCCTGGACTGGGGCACTGAAGCTTTCTTT.

This rearrangement joins TRBV29-1 to TRBJ2-1; tentatively, D is TRBD2 (6 bases). Trimming pared 6 bases from V and 2 bases from J, leaving 11 bases between. Per germline, CDR1 SQVTM and CDR2 ANQGSEA. CDR3 length: 13 amino acids. CDR3 loop: CSVGGTAYNEQFF. In DNA, the CDR3 is TGCAGCGTCGGGGGTACCGCCTACAATGAGCAGTTCTTC.

The chain couples TRBV5-1 to TRBJ1-1; possible D gene TRBD1, 5 bases. This CDR3 is 14 amino acids long. Germline CDR1 reads SGHRS; CDR2 reads YFSETQ. The V and J ends lost 0 bases and 7 bases respectively, with 13 bases between them. This chain's CDR3 is CASSLDQGRIEAFF. The DNA for the CDR3 is TGCGCCAGCAGCTTGGACCAGGGCAGGATTGAAGCTTTCTTT.

V and J are TRBV18 and TRBJ1-2, with TRBD1 matching 7 bases. V gave up 5 bases and J gave up 8 bases; unmatched junction bases: 8. The length of the CDR3 is 13 residues. Germline V CDR1 and CDR2: KGHSH, LQKENI. DNA for the CDR3: TGTGCCAGCTCAGCTAGGGACAGCCTAGGCTACACCTTC. This codes for CASSARDSLGYTF.

This chain links TRBV18 with TRBJ2-1, with D possibly matching TRBD1 (5 bases). Trimming cost V 4 bases and J 9 bases, with 13 bases left between them. This CDR3 contains 13 residues. The germline V gene has CDR1 KGHSH and CDR2 LQKENI. The CDR3, as DNA: TGTGCCAGCTCACTCCCCGACGACAGTGAGCAGTTCTTC. Residues: CASSLPDDSEQFF.

This clone came up once. The chain employs TRBV4-1 and TRBJ1-1; 8 bases fit TRBD1. The CDR3 length is 13 residues. The J segment lost 9 bases and the V segment lost 2 bases, leaving 5 bases of the junction unmatched. From germline, CDR1 is MGHRA and CDR2 YSYEKL. The CDR3: CASSQRTGYQAFF. For the CDR3, the DNA is TGCGCCAGCAGCCAAAGGACAGGGTATCAAGCTTTCTTT.

The chain combines TRBV9 with TRBJ2-3; 10 bases are shared with TRBD2. The CDR3 is 16 amino acids. V lost 3 bases to trimming and J lost 8 bases; unmatched junction nucleotides: 12. CDR1 and CDR2 from the germline V gene are SGDLS and YYNGEE. The CDR3 sequence: CASSAGSSGSRVTQYF. The CDR3, as DNA: TGTGCCAGCAGCGCGGGTTCTAGCGGGAGTCGCGTTACGCAGTATTTT.

This chain uses TRBV12-2 with TRBJ2-7. TRBV12-2 is listed as a pseudogene. CDR3 length: 15 residues. This CDR3 reads CASRLAGTSSYEQYF. The CDR3 region has the DNA TGTGCAAGTCGCTTAGCCGGGACGAGCTCCTACGAGCAGTACTTC.

The genes are TRBV19 and TRBJ2-7; 12 nucleotides align to TRBD2. Germline V gives CDR1 LNHDA, CDR2 SQIVND (reference sequence). V gave up 5 bases and J gave up 4 bases; unmatched junction bases: 9. The CDR3 extends over 16 amino acids. The CDR3 DNA follows: TGTGCCAGTAGTGTCGGACTAGCGGGATCTGTGTACGAGCAGTACTTC. Its translation is CASSVGLAGSVYEQYF.

The chain couples TRBV5-8 to TRBJ2-2; the D gene is possibly TRBD2 (5 bases). The length of the CDR3 is 16 residues. CDR1 and CDR2 from the germline V gene are SGHTS and YDEGEE. V was cut by 2 bases and J by 0 bases, with 11 bases left in between. The CDR3 loop is CASSLQRISNTGELFF. Here the CDR3 DNA reads TGTGCCAGCAGCTTACAGCGGATCTCGAACACCGGGGAGCTGTTTTTT.

This chain uses TRBV9 with TRBJ2-7; 9 nucleotides agree with TRBD1. This CDR3 has 14 amino acids. The germline V gene encodes CDR1 SGDLS and CDR2 YYNGEE. V lost 3 bases and J lost 5; bases outside the gene matches: 6. The DNA of the CDR3 is TGTGCCAGCAGCGCTCCGGGACAGGGCCACGAGCAGTACTTC. Encoded protein: CASSAPGQGHEQYF.

The V gene is TRBV6-5, the J gene TRBJ1-5, with D tentatively TRBD1 (5 bases). Germline V CDR1 and CDR2: MNHEY, SVGAGI. With 6 bases removed from V and 0 bases from J, the gap between germline ends came to 12 bases. CDR3 length: 15 residues. Here the CDR3 DNA reads TGTGCCAGCAGGAGGGTAGGGACTAGCAATCAGCCCCAGCATTTT. As protein: CASRRVGTSNQPQHF.

Here the CDR3 reads CATSDPRGRNNEQFF. The CDR3 DNA reads as TGTGCCACCAGTGACCCGCGGGGGAGGAACAATGAGCAGTTCTTC. The chain couples TRBV24-1 to TRBJ2-1, with TRBD2 matching 7 bases. CDR3 length: 15 residues. With 4 bases clipped from V and 5 bases from J, the junction kept 7 bases outside the gene matches. CDR1 is KGHDR, CDR2 SFDVKD, per germline.

The chain employs TRBV30 and TRBJ2-2; D is unresolved. The CDR3 loop spans 13 amino acids. Germline V gene sequence: CDR1 GTSNPN, CDR2 SVGIG (reference sequence). Trimming cost V 8 bases and J 4 bases, with 14 bases left between them. As DNA, the CDR3 is TGTGCCCTGGACCGGCAGACCACCGGGGAGCTGTTTTTT. It codes for CALDRQTTGELFF.

The J gene is TRBJ2-2, the V gene TRBV7-3, with D possibly matching TRBD2 (5 bases). V lost 2 bases, J lost 6 bases, and 10 bases lay in between. Germline lookup yields CDR1 SGHTA and CDR2 FQGTGA. The CDR3 loop spans 14 amino acids. In DNA form, the CDR3 reads TGTGCCAGCAGCTTACAACTAGATGCCGGGGAGCTGTTTTTT. It encodes CASSLQLDAGELFF.

This chain uses TRBV6-5 with TRBJ1-5; D gene unclear. Germline assignment: CDR1 MNHEY and CDR2 SVGAGI. Trimming stripped 2 bases from V and 2 bases from J, with 10 bases between. The CDR3 sequence is 15 residues long. CDR3 in DNA: TGTGCCAGCAGTTACGAGGGATTAGGCAATCAGCCCCAGCATTTT. Translating it yields CASSYEGLGNQPQHF.

This clone occurred once. V is TRBV6-2 or TRBV6-3 and J is TRBJ2-7; D is uncertain. Germline V CDR1 and CDR2: MNHEY, SVGEGT. This CDR3 region has 14 residues. V was pared by 0 bases and J by 0 bases, with 6 bases between. CDR3 protein: CASSYSVSSYEQYF. CDR3 sequence (DNA): TGTGCCAGCAGTTACTCTGTGAGCTCCTACGAGCAGTACTTC.